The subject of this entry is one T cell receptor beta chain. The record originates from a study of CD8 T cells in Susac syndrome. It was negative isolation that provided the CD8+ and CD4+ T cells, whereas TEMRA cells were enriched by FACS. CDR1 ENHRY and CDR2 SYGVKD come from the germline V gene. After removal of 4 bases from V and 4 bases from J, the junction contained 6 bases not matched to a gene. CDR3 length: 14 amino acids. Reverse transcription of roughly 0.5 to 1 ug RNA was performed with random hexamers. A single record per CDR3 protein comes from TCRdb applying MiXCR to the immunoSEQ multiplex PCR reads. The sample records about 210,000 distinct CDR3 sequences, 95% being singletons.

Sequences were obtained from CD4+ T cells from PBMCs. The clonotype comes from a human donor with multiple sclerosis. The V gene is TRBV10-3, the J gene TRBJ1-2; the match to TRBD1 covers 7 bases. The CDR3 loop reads CAISAGQRIYGYTF. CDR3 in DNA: TGTGCCATCAGTGCGGGACAGCGGATCTATGGCTACACCTTC.